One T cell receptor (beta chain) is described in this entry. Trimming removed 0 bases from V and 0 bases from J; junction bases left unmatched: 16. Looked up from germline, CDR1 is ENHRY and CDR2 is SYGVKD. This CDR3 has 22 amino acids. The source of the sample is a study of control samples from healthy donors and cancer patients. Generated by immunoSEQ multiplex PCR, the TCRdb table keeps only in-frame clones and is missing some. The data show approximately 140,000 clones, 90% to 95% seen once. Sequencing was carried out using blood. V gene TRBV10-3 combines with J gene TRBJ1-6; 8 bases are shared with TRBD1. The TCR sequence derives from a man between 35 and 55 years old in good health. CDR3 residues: CAISESWTGRSLLYSYNSPLHF. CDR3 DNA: TGTGCCATCAGTGAGTCCTGGACAGGGCGCTCTCTACTTTACTCCTATAATTCACCCCTCCACTTT.